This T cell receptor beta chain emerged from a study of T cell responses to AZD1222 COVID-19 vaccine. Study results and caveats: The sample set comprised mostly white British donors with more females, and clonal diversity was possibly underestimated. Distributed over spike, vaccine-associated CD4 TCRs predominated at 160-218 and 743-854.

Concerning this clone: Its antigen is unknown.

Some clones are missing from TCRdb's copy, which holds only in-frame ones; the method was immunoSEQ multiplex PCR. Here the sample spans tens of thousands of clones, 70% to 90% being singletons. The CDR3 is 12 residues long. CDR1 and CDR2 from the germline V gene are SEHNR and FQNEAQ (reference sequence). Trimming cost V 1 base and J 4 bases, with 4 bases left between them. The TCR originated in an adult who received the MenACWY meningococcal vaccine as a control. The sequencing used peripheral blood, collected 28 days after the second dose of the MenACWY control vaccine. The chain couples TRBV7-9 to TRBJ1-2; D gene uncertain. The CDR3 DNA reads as TGTGCCAGCAGCTTAGATAGCTATGGCTACACCTTC. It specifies CASSLDSYGYTF.